A single T cell receptor (beta chain) is shown here with its context. Its specificity is unknown. CDR3 length: 14 residues. V gave up 6 bases and J gave up 0 bases, with 10 bases separating them. TCRdb reprocessed the 5' RACE reads with MiXCR, giving one entry per CDR3 protein. The sample consists of approximately 630,000 distinct CDR3 sequences, just over 7% of them appearing once. Donors were all healthy Caucasians. The data were taken from a study of identical twins. Study-wide findings and caveats: Excess twin sharing in beta out-of-frame sequences was weaker. High-abundance cord blood beta clonotypes had fewer insertions; memory repertoires showed none. Out-of-frame alpha sequences shared by twins showed excess low generation probability.

These data were also reused for a study on yellow fever vaccine responses in identical twins.

The chain employs TRBV23-1 and TRBJ2-3; D not resolved. TRBV23-1 is classed as an ORF, of uncertain function. The TCR was taken from a woman under 30 in good health. The source material was PBMCs. The CDR3 is CASSPGRSTDTQYF. DNA for the CDR3: TGCGCCAGCAGCCCCGGACGGAGCACAGATACGCAGTATTTT.